This record concerns one T cell receptor (beta chain) sequence. This specimen belongs to a study of blood T cells in healthy people across ages. A second roughly 6 to 11 cycle PCR used barcoded and J-beta primers. TCRdb re-analysed the 5' RACE reads in MiXCR, keeping a single row per CDR3 protein. The table lists some 1.5 million distinct CDR3 sequences, about 42% of them singletons. This CDR3 region has 16 residues. The V gene's germline CDR1 is SNHLY and CDR2 FYNNEI. Sequencing was done on a sample of blood. This TCR came from a woman between 18 and 29 years old in good health. This chain uses TRBV2 with TRBJ2-5, with 13 bases fitting TRBD2. The better agreement between TRBJ2-7 and the DNA end casts doubt on the J call. CDR3 sequence: CASRDRTSGSAYEQYF. The CDR3 DNA reads TGTGCCAGCAGAGATAGGACTAGCGGGAGTGCCTACGAGCAGTACTTC.